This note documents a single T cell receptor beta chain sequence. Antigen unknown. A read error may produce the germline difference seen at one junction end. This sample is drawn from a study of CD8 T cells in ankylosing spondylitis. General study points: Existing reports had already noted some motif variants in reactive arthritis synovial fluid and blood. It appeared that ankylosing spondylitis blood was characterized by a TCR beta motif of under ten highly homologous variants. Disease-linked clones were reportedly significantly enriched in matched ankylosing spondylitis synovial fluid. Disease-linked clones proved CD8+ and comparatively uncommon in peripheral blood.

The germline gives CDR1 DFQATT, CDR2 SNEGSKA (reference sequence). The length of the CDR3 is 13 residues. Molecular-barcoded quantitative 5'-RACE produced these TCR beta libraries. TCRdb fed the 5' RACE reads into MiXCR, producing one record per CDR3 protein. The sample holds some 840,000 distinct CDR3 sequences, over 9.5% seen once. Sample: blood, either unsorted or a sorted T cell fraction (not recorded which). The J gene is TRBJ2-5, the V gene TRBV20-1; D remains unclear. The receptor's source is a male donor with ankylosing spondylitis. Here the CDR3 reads CSARDPYHETQYF. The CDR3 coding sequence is TGCAGTGCTAGAGATCCTTACCATGAGACCCAGTACTTC.